This T cell receptor beta chain was sequenced in a study of T cells in Graves' hyperthyroidism and ophthalmopathy. This clonotype was counted only a few times. Germline trimming cut 7 bases from V and 4 bases from J; bases unmatched to any gene: 10. This CDR3 region has 15 residues. Germline CDR1 reads SNHLY; CDR2 reads FYNNEI. It was RNA transcripts that yielded the amplified TCR beta CDR3 regions. A first-round RT-PCR of the TCR CDR3 used the HTBI primer set. From the multiplex PCR reads, TCRdb called clonotypes with MiXCR, one entry per CDR3 protein. The sample yields about 640,000 distinct CDR3 sequences, less than 25% seen once.

Sequencing was performed on blood. The sequence was collected from a man aged 25-45 years with Graves' ophthalmopathy. This chain links TRBV2 with TRBJ2-1; 7 bases are shared with TRBD1. The CDR3 nucleotides are TGTGCCAGCAACCCCCCGGGACAGCTTTACAATGAGCAGTTCTTC. Its translation is CASNPPGQLYNEQFF.